This T cell receptor beta chain was sequenced during a study of prognosis after radiotherapy for stage I lung cancer. For the study at large: Stage I non-small cell lung cancer patients, who were enrolled in Nanjing, China, joined the cohort between April 2018 and January 2019. After radiotherapy, some 16 showed no significant progression while a few developed distant metastases (median about seven months). Patients in the cohort never received concurrent therapy with stereotactic body radiotherapy.

Investigators drew roughly 6 milliliters of peripheral blood at each of two time points. The authors amplified TCR beta CDR3 from genomic DNA using two-round multiplex PCR. The authors ran first-round PCR with primers specific to each TRBV and TRBJ gene. TCRdb reprocessed the multiplex PCR reads via MiXCR and lists one record per CDR3 protein. The table includes about 26,000 distinct CDR3 sequences, 25% to 35% detected once. V dropped 4 bases and J dropped 2; count of bases not matched to a gene: 10. CDR1 and CDR2 from the germline V gene are MDHEN and SYDVKM. The CDR3 covers 18 residues. The V call is TRBV28, the J call TRBJ2-3; 12 nucleotides match TRBD2. The TCR sequence derives from a donor at least 50 years old with non-small cell lung cancer. Material: PBMCs, obtained before or after stereotactic body radiation therapy (not recorded which). The CDR3 is CASSSASGGAGHTDTQYF. CDR3 nucleotide sequence: TGTGCCAGCAGTTCAGCTAGCGGGGGGGCAGGTCACACAGATACGCAGTATTTT. Complete variable domain (other parts from reference TRBV28 and TRBJ2-3): DVKVTQSSRYLVKRTGEKVFLECVQDMDHENMFWYRQDPGLGLRLIYFSYDVKMKEKGDIPEGYSVSREKKERFSLILESASTNQTSMYLCASSSASGGAGHTDTQYFGPGTRLTVL.